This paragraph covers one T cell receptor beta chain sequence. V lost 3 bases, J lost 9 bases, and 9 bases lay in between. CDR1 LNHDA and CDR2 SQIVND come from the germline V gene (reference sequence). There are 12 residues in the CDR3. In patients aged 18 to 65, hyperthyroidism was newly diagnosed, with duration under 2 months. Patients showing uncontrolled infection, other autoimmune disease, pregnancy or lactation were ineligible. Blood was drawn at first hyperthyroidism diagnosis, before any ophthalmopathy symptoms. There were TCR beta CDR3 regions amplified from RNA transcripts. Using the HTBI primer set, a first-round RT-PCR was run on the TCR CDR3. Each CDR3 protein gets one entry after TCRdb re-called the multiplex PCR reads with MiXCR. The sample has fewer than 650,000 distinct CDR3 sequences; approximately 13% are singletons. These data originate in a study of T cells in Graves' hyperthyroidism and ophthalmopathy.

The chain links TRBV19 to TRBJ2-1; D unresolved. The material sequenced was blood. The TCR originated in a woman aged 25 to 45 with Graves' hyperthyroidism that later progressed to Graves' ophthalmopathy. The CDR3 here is CASSIGSLEQFF. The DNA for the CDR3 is TGTGCCAGTAGTATTGGTAGTCTTGAGCAGTTCTTC.